This is a list of T cell receptor beta chains from one sample in a study of blood T cell repertoires in COVID-19. This table comes from immunoSEQ multiplex PCR, and its TCRdb copy is limited to in-frame clones, with some not included. The profile shows over 250,000 clones, 80% to 90% of them singletons. Material for sequencing was peripheral blood. These receptors came from a woman aged 65 to 85 with acute or convalescent COVID-19. The CDR3 runs from the conserved cysteine through the conserved F or W.

>TRBV2|TRBJ1-2
CASNQGREGGYTF
>TRBV2|TRBJ2-7
CASSEARAPLRDSGHEQYF
>TRBV18|TRBJ2-2
CASSLGTEPTGELFF
>TRBV11-2|TRBJ1-1
CASSLGAGRGTEAFF
>TRBV11-3|TRBJ2-3
CASSLGGAPPYPDTQYF
>TRBV10-3|TRBJ2-1
CAISESRAGGYHLFF
>TRBV14|TRBJ2-1
CASSQGGLVTFRFF
>TRBV29-1|TRBJ1-2
CSADTTGQVYGYTF
>TRBV4-2|TRBJ2-2
CASSRNRDRAIGELFF
>TRBV5-1|TRBJ1-2
CASSFQGVDYGYTF
>TRBV3-1/TRBV3-2|TRBJ2-6
CASSQQGSGANVLTF
>TRBV6-6|TRBJ2-7
CASSRDNFYEQYF
>TRBV7-2|TRBJ2-1
CASSTRSGGLIGEQFF
>TRBV7-6|TRBJ2-2
CASSFRRGQVTGELFF
>TRBV6-6|TRBJ2-1
CASSLEGGPPYNEQFF
>TRBV15|TRBJ2-7
CATSRVGTGPYEQYF
>TRBV6-5|TRBJ2-2
CASTGDRANTGELFF
>TRBV10-3|TRBJ1-2
CAIGQGRVNYGYTF
>TRBV5-1|TRBJ2-1
CASSSTDNEQFF
>TRBV15|TRBJ2-3
CATSRDRTGTDTQYF
>TRBV24-1|TRBJ2-7
CATSGSGGSPYEQYF
>TRBV30|TRBJ2-2
CAWRRTANTGELFF
>TRBV5-1|TRBJ1-1
CASATTGGITEAFF
>TRBV2|TRBJ1-5
CASSLGDRVGQPQHF
>TRBV11-2|TRBJ2-3
CASSSLDTQYF
>TRBV7-9|TRBJ1-4
CASSSLGLAGEKLFF
>TRBV19|TRBJ1-2
CASSWTGNGYTF
>TRBV3-1/TRBV3-2|TRBJ2-3
CASSQQQGLDVGTDTQYF
>TRBV27|TRBJ2-3
CASSFGGGRGTDTQYF
>TRBV28|TRBJ2-5
CASSLLGTGALPQYF
>TRBV19|TRBJ1-4
CASRDEPGATNEKLFF
>TRBV7-9|TRBJ2-1
CASSPGLAVDEQFF
>TRBV3-1/TRBV3-2|TRBJ2-5
CASSQNQGAHETQYF
>TRBV7-8|TRBJ1-5
CASSLAGTGKGQPQHF
>TRBV11-2|TRBJ1-6
CASSWGPLGSPLHF
>TRBV5-1|TRBJ2-7
CASSLARQGGEQYF
>TRBV5-4|TRBJ2-2
CASSPRQGKSGELFF
>TRBV5-6|TRBJ2-3
CASSFVRGLDTQYF
>TRBV2|TRBJ1-2
CASTSRGRGYGYTF
>TRBV27|TRBJ1-1
CASSAPWTGYSGRDRRGTEAFF
>TRBV6-6|TRBJ2-2
CASSPNSGDASAGELFF